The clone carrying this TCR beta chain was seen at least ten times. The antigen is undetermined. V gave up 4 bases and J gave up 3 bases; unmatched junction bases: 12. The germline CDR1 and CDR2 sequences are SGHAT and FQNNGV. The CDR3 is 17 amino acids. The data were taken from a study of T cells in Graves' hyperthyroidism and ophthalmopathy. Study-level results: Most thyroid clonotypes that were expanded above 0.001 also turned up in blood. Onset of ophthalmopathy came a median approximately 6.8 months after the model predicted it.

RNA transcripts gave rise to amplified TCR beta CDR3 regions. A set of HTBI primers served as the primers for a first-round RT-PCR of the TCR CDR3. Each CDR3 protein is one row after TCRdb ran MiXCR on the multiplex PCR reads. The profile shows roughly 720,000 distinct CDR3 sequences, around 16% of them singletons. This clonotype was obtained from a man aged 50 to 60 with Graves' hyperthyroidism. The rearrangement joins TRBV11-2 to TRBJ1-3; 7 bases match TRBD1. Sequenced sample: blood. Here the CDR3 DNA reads TGTGCCAGCAGCTCCTCCGCCTTTCGGGACAGTGGAAACACCATATATTTT. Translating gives CASSSSAFRDSGNTIYF.